The 24 T cell receptor beta chains presented below share a single source sample, sequenced in a study of technical replicates of blood from a handful of donors. Sequencing used immunoSEQ multiplex PCR; TCRdb keeps in-frame clones, though not all of them. The table shows 60,000 to 90,000 clones, with around 97% occurring only once. Sequencing was carried out using T cells isolated from PBMCs. The receptors shown here come from a human donor in good health.

This chain uses TRBV9 with TRBJ1-4; the match to TRBD1 covers 12 bases. V lost 3 bases to trimming and J lost 4 bases; unmatched junction nucleotides: 13. Germline values: CDR1 SGDLS, CDR2 YYNGEE. This CDR3 region has 19 residues. The CDR3 spells CASSGARPGQGAGNEKLFF. The CDR3 DNA reads TGTGCCAGCAGCGGTGCCAGACCGGGACAGGGGGCCGGTAATGAAAAACTGTTTTTT.

V usage is TRBV7-2 and J usage is TRBJ1-6; perhaps TRBD1 as D (5 bases). CDR1 is SGHTA and CDR2 is FQGNSA in the germline V gene. The CDR3 runs to 15 residues. Trimming pared 5 bases from V and 7 bases from J, leaving 15 bases between. CDR3 nucleotide sequence: TGTGCCAGCAGCATCCAGGGCCTGGGGAATTCACCCCTCCACTTT. The encoded protein is CASSIQGLGNSPLHF.

The chain uses TRBV6-1 and TRBJ2-5; D gene uncertain. The germline gives CDR1 MNHNS, CDR2 SASEGT. V lost 2 bases and J lost 7, with 14 bases in between. This CDR3 is 14 amino acids long. The CDR3, as DNA: TGTGCCAGCAGTGAACACACACCCGCTGGGACCCAGTACTTC. Amino acid sequence: CASSEHTPAGTQYF.

This chain joins TRBV7-9 and TRBJ2-7; 8 bases line up with TRBD2. The CDR3 has 19 amino acids. V trimming: 5 bases; J trimming: 2 bases; junction bases outside the gene matches: 20. Germline V CDR1 and CDR2: SEHNR, FQNEAQ (reference sequence). The CDR3: CASSPREGAGESLAYEQYF. The DNA of the CDR3 is TGTGCCAGCAGCCCACGGGAGGGAGCGGGAGAGTCCCTTGCCTACGAGCAGTACTTC.

This chain links TRBV6-8 with TRBJ2-1; D is undetermined. Germline V CDR1 and CDR2: MNHGY, SAAAGT. V was shortened by 4 bases and J by 7 bases, with 14 bases between the two germline ends. The CDR3 spans 14 residues. The CDR3 loop is CASSLHTIPNEQFF. The CDR3 nucleotides read TGTGCCAGCAGTTTGCACACTATCCCAAATGAGCAGTTCTTC.

The V and J genes are TRBV7-9 and TRBJ2-1, with TRBD2 matching over 9 bases. Germline lookup yields CDR1 SEHNR and CDR2 FQNEAQ (reference sequence). This CDR3 comprises 14 residues. V dropped 1 base and J dropped 8; count of bases not matched to a gene: 3. The CDR3 nucleotides are TGTGCCAGCAGCTTAGGTGGGACTAGCTATGAGCAGTTCTTC. This codes for CASSLGGTSYEQFF.

J is TRBJ1-1 and V is TRBV18; D might be TRBD1 (5 bases). This CDR3 region has 16 residues. CDR1 KGHSH and CDR2 LQKENI come from the germline V gene. The ends were cut back, 2 bases at V and 0 bases at J, with 13 bases in the middle. The DNA of the CDR3 is TGTGCCAGCTCACCAAATGAGGCAGGGATGAACACTGAAGCTTTCTTT. Translating it yields CASSPNEAGMNTEAFF.

The chain recombines TRBV6-5 with TRBJ1-1; no definite D call. Germline lookup yields CDR1 MNHEY and CDR2 SVGAGI. Deletions cut 5 bases from V and 1 base from J, with 8 bases between. This CDR3 comprises 13 residues. CDR3 in amino acids: CASSPTGNTEAFF. The CDR3 bases are TGTGCCAGCAGTCCGACGGGGAACACTGAAGCTTTCTTT.

The chain couples TRBV28 to TRBJ1-1; perhaps TRBD1 as D (5 bases). Trimming shortened V by 5 bases and J by 1 base, and 14 bases separated the two germline ends. The CDR3 has 15 residues. CDR1 is MDHEN, CDR2 SYDVKM, per germline. The CDR3 nucleotides are TGTGCCAGCAGTCCCCGCCGGACATCGAACACTGAAGCTTTCTTT. Protein: CASSPRRTSNTEAFF. The complete variable domain, with remaining parts taken from reference TRBV28 and TRBJ1-1, reads DVKVTQSSRYLVKRTGEKVFLECVQDMDHENMFWYRQDPGLGLRLIYFSYDVKMKEKGDIPEGYSVSREKKERFSLILESASTNQTSMYLCASSPRRTSNTEAFFGQGTRLTVV.

V usage is TRBV15 and J usage is TRBJ1-5, with TRBD1 as a possible D gene (5 bases). CDR1 LNHNV and CDR2 YYDKDF come from the germline V gene (reference sequence). CDR3 length: 17 residues. Trimming removed 1 base from V and 1 base from J, with 14 bases in between. DNA for the CDR3: TGTGCCACCAGCAGAGGAGGTTGGCAGGGCAGCAATCAGCCCCAGCATTTT. It yields the protein CATSRGGWQGSNQPQHF.

The chain combines TRBV14 with TRBJ2-5, with D possibly being TRBD2 (6 bases). This CDR3 region has 14 residues. Germline loops: CDR1 SGHDN, CDR2 FVKESK. The V end lost 5 bases, the J end lost 5 bases, and 15 bases lay between the germline ends. The CDR3 coding sequence is TGTGCCAGCAGCTGGACTACCAGCGGGGAGACCCAGTACTTC. Translated, it gives CASSWTTSGETQYF.

V usage is TRBV28 and J usage is TRBJ2-7; no clear D gene. Germline CDR1 and CDR2: MDHEN and SYDVKM. The CDR3 extends over 12 amino acids. Trimming removed 6 bases from V and 2 bases from J, with 8 bases in between. CDR3 bases: TGTGCCAGCAGGCCAGACACCTACGAGCAGTACTTC. Its translation is CASRPDTYEQYF.

The genes are TRBV4-1 and TRBJ1-1; no definite D call. CDR1 is MGHRA, CDR2 YSYEKL, per germline. The CDR3 runs to 15 residues. Trimming cost V 3 bases and J 1 base, with 12 bases left between them. The CDR3 DNA sequence: TGCGCCAGCAGCCATAACGGACTCACGAACACTGAAGCTTTCTTT. This encodes CASSHNGLTNTEAFF.

The rearrangement uses TRBV6-1 and TRBJ1-1, with unresolved D. Germline V lookup: CDR1 MNHNS, CDR2 SASEGT. V was trimmed by 6 bases and J by 1 base, leaving 12 bases between them. The CDR3 has 14 residues. The CDR3 here is CASRKIAQNTEAFF. CDR3 nucleotides: TGTGCCAGCAGGAAGATAGCTCAGAACACTGAAGCTTTCTTT.

The gene calls are TRBV6-5 and TRBJ1-1; D is possibly TRBD1 (5 bases). Trimming removed 6 bases from V and 0 bases from J, with 8 bases in between. This CDR3 has 13 residues. The V gene's germline CDR1 is MNHEY and CDR2 SVGAGI. DNA for the CDR3: TGTGCCAGCAGGACAGATATGAACACTGAAGCTTTCTTT. This sequence encodes CASRTDMNTEAFF.

V and J are TRBV5-1 and TRBJ2-2; 8 bases map to TRBD2. Germline values: CDR1 SGHRS, CDR2 YFSETQ. V shed 6 bases and J 0 bases; nucleotides not matched to a gene: 4. This CDR3 has 15 residues. The CDR3 spells CASTTGGANTGELFF. The CDR3 DNA follows: TGCGCCAGCACCACGGGAGGGGCGAACACCGGGGAGCTGTTTTTT.

V usage is TRBV5-6 and J usage is TRBJ2-7; 8 bases fit TRBD2. The CDR3 has 16 amino acids. With 0 bases clipped from V and 3 bases from J, the junction kept 8 bases outside the gene matches. Germline CDR1 reads SGHDT; CDR2 reads YYEEEE. CDR3 DNA: TGTGCCAGCAGCTTGGGGCTACCCGGGACTAGCTACGAGCAGTACTTC. Translated, it gives CASSLGLPGTSYEQYF. Looking up the rest from reference TRBV5-6 and TRBJ2-7 gives the full variable domain: DAGVTQSPTHLIKTRGQQVTLRCSPKSGHDTVSWYQQALGQGPQFIFQYYEEEERQRGNFPDRFSGHQFPNYSSELNVNALLLGDSALYLCASSLGLPGTSYEQYFGPGTRLTVT.

This sequence joins TRBV28 and TRBJ1-6; TRBD1 might be the D (6 bases). CDR3 size: 15 residues. Looked up from germline, CDR1 is MDHEN and CDR2 is SYDVKM. V was pared by 6 bases and J by 10 bases, with 19 bases between. The CDR3 protein is CASSPRVQGGSPLHF. The CDR3 coding sequence is TGTGCCAGCAGCCCGCGCGTACAGGGTGGATCACCCCTCCACTTT. The full variable domain, with the rest looked up from reference TRBV28 and TRBJ1-6, is DVKVTQSSRYLVKRTGEKVFLECVQDMDHENMFWYRQDPGLGLRLIYFSYDVKMKEKGDIPEGYSVSREKKERFSLILESASTNQTSMYLCASSPRVQGGSPLHFGNGTRLTVT.

The chain has TRBV6-5 and TRBJ2-4, with a weak D call TRBD1 (7 bases). Germline lookup yields CDR1 MNHEY and CDR2 SVGAGI. The germline V and J ends were trimmed by 2 bases and 0 bases, with 11 bases remaining between them. The CDR3 contains 16 residues. The CDR3 is CASSYLQGGAKNIQYF. For the CDR3, the DNA is TGTGCCAGCAGTTACCTGCAGGGGGGAGCCAAAAACATTCAGTACTTC.

This sequence joins TRBV25-1 and TRBJ2-7; D is perhaps TRBD2 (5 bases). Germline V gives CDR1 MGHDK, CDR2 SYGVNS. V was shortened by 1 base and J by 3 bases, with 10 bases between the two germline ends. The CDR3 has 14 residues. The CDR3 loop reads CASSESDSNYEQYF. CDR3 coding DNA: TGTGCCAGCAGTGAATCGGACTCGAACTACGAGCAGTACTTC.

In nucleotides, the CDR3 is TGTGCCAGCAGCGGGACTTACTCCTACGAGCAGTACTTC. It yields the protein CASSGTYSYEQYF. The genes are TRBV6-6 and TRBJ2-7, with a tentative D call TRBD2 (6 bases). Germline CDR1 MNHNY, CDR2 SVGAGI (reference sequence). The CDR3 is 13 amino acids. V was shortened by 6 bases and J by 0 bases, with 9 bases between the two germline ends.

The chain is built from TRBV10-3 and TRBJ1-6, with 8 bases that match TRBD1. Losses at the gene ends were 8 bases for V and 1 base for J; bases not matched to a gene: 7. This CDR3 has 16 residues. The germline V gene encodes CDR1 ENHRY and CDR2 SYGVKD. DNA of the CDR3: TGTGCCATCTCACAGGGGGAAGGGTCCTATAATTCACCCCTCCACTTT. As protein: CAISQGEGSYNSPLHF.

This chain links TRBV25-1 with TRBJ2-5; 15 nucleotides match TRBD2. The germline V gene encodes CDR1 MGHDK and CDR2 SYGVNS. The CDR3 runs to 18 residues. V lost 4 bases to trimming and J lost 2 bases; unmatched junction nucleotides: 8. The CDR3 loop is CASSGHLGLAGGQETQYF. The DNA of the CDR3 is TGTGCCAGCAGTGGACACCTAGGACTAGCGGGAGGGCAAGAGACCCAGTACTTC.

The chain carries TRBV19 and TRBJ1-1, with D possibly TRBD1 on 6 matching bases. The CDR3 loop spans 13 amino acids. The V and J ends lost 5 bases and 7 bases respectively, with 14 bases between them. Germline loops: CDR1 LNHDA, CDR2 SQIVND (reference sequence). The CDR3 sequence: CASSAQGYSEAFF. DNA of the CDR3: TGTGCCAGTAGTGCACAGGGTTACAGTGAAGCTTTCTTT. Complete variable domain (other parts from reference TRBV19 and TRBJ1-1): DGGITQSPKYLFRKEGQNVTLSCEQNLNHDAMYWYRQDPGQGLRLIYYSQIVNDFQKGDIAEGYSVSREKKESFPLTVTSAQKNPTAFYLCASSAQGYSEAFFGQGTRLTVV.